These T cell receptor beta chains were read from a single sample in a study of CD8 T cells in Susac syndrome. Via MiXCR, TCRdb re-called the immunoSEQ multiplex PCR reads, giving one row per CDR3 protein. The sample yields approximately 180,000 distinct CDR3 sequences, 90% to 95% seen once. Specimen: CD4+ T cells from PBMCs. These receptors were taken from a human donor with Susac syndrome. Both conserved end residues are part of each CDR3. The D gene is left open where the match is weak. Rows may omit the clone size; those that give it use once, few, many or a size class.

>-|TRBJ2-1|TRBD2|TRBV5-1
CASSPPLAGVYNEQFF
TGCGCCAGCAGCCCACCACTAGCGGGAGTTTACAATGAGCAGTTCTTC
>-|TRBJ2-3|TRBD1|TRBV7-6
CASSIEGAKGAPDTQYF
TGTGCCAGCAGTATAGAGGGGGCCAAAGGGGCCCCAGATACGCAGTATTTT
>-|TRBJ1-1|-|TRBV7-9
CASSSHSGGSGTEAFF
TGTGCCAGCAGCTCACATAGTGGGGGGTCTGGCACTGAAGCTTTCTTT
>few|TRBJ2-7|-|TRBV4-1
CASSQEPTGIAVPYEQYF
TGCGCCAGCAGCCAAGAACCGACAGGAATAGCTGTACCCTACGAGCAGTACTTC
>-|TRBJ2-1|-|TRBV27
CASSPRRGAGNEQFF
TGTGCCAGCAGTCCCCGTCGGGGGGCGGGGAATGAGCAGTTCTTC
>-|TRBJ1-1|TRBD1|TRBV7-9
CASSLNSGQGEAFF
TGTGCCAGCAGCTTAAATTCAGGACAGGGTGAAGCTTTCTTT
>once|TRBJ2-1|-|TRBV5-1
CASSFPGGGYNEQFF
TGCGCCAGCAGCTTCCCTGGGGGCGGATACAATGAGCAGTTCTTC
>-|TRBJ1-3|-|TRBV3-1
CASSRVTGNTIYF
TGTGCCAGCAGCCGAGTCACTGGAAACACCATATATTTT
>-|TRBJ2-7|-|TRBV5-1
CASSSNGAIAYEQYF
TGCGCCAGCAGTTCCAATGGGGCTATAGCCTACGAGCAGTACTTC
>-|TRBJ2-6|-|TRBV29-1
CSVQGFGANVLTF
TGCAGCGTTCAGGGGTTTGGGGCCAACGTCCTGACTTTC
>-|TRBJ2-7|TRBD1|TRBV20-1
CSARDRDRGFYEQYF
TGCAGTGCTAGAGATAGGGACAGGGGGTTTTACGAGCAGTACTTC
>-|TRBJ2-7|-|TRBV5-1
CASSLGGYSYEQYF
TGCGCCAGCAGCTTGGGTGGCTACTCCTACGAGCAGTACTTC
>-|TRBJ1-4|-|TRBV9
CASSLGGSNEKLFF
TGTGCCAGCAGCTTGGGGGGATCTAATGAAAAACTGTTTTTT
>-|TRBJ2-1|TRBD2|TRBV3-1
CASSKSRTSGFPSYNEQFF
TGTGCCAGCTCAAAAAGCCGGACTAGCGGCTTCCCCTCCTACAATGAGCAGTTCTTC
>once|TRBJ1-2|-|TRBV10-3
CAISESTEANYGYTF
TGTGCCATCAGTGAGTCTACAGAAGCTAACTATGGCTACACCTTC
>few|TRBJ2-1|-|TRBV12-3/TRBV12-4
CASSLRYNEQFF
TGTGCCAGCAGTTTACGGTACAATGAGCAGTTCTTC
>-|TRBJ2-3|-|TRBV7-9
CASGALDTQYF
TGTGCCAGCGGGGCCTTGGATACGCAGTATTTT
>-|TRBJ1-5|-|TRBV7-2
CASSLVGGTSNQPQHF
TGTGCCAGCAGCTTAGTGGGGGGGACGAGCAATCAGCCCCAGCATTTT
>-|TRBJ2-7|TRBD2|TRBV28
CASTDKGTSEQYF
TGTGCCAGCACAGATAAAGGGACTAGCGAGCAGTACTTC
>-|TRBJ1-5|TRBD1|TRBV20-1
CSAREQGSNQPQHF
TGCAGTGCGAGAGAACAGGGGAGCAATCAGCCCCAGCATTTT
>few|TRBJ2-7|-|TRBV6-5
CASSWSGEQYF
TGTGCCAGCAGTTGGTCGGGCGAGCAGTACTTC
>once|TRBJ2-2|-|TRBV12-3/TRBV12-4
CASMNQGSGELFF
TGTGCCAGCATGAACCAGGGGTCCGGGGAGCTGTTTTTT
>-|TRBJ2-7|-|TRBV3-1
CASSQVRQSGNEQYF
TGTGCCAGCAGCCAAGTTCGGCAGTCGGGCAACGAGCAGTACTTC